A single sample is the source of the 27 T cell receptor beta chains below, sequenced in a study of monozygotic twins with inflammatory bowel disease. TCRdb re-called the 5' RACE reads, yielding one record per CDR3 amino acid sequence without DNA. The sample totals about 330,000 distinct CDR3 sequences; its top ten clones hold around 2%. Sequenced material: blood. These receptors all stem from a human donor with ulcerative colitis or Crohn's disease, or a healthy co-twin of an affected twin (not recorded which).

This chain uses TRBV27 with TRBJ2-5; TCRdb selects TRBD2, and the lack of DNA leaves this call unchecked. The germline CDR1 and CDR2 sequences are MNHEY and SMNVEV (reference sequence). This CDR3 has 17 residues. The CDR3: CASTERAASGSPETQYF.

This rearrangement joins TRBV6-1 to TRBJ1-2. The CDR3 is made up of 14 amino acids. Germline V gene sequence: CDR1 MNHNS, CDR2 SASEGT. CDR3 sequence: CASRTNPGSYGYTF.

The chain links TRBV6-2 or TRBV6-3 to TRBJ2-1; TCRdb outputs TRBD1, but without DNA this stays unchecked. Germline CDR1 and CDR2: MNHEY and SVGEGT. CDR3 length: 14 amino acids. CDR3 amino acids: CASAGGDRYNEQFF.

This chain connects TRBV28 to TRBJ2-1; TCRdb proposes TRBD1, but this gene call is untestable without DNA. This CDR3 is built from 16 residues. The germline CDR1 and CDR2 sequences are MDHEN and SYDVKM. This CDR3 reads CASSLPPGASLNEQFF.

The chain is built from TRBV13 and TRBJ2-1. This CDR3 has 17 residues. Germline-derived CDR1 and CDR2 are PRHDT and FYEKMQ (reference sequence). This CDR3 is CASSLTSRLAPNNEQFF. Using reference TRBV13 and TRBJ2-1 for the parts outside the CDR3, the full variable domain is AAGVIQSPRHLIKEKRETATLKCYPIPRHDTVYWYQQGPGQDPQFLISFYEKMQSDKGSIPDRFSAQQFSDYHSELNMSSLELGDSALYFCASSLTSRLAPNNEQFFGPGTRLTVL.

V gene TRBV28 combines with J gene TRBJ2-2; the D gene TCRdb calls, TRBD1, cannot be checked with no DNA. Germline V CDR1 and CDR2: MDHEN, SYDVKM. The CDR3 contains 16 residues. The chain's CDR3 is CASSRLGTGDTGELFF.

The chain employs TRBV5-1 and TRBJ2-4. The CDR3 spans 13 residues. Germline CDR1 is SGHRS and CDR2 is YFSETQ. The CDR3 loop is CASSLDIRDIQYF. Looking up the rest from reference TRBV5-1 and TRBJ2-4 gives the full variable domain: KAGVTQTPRYLIKTRGQQVTLSCSPISGHRSVSWYQQTPGQGLQFLFEYFSETQRNKGNFPGRFSGRQFSNSRSEMNVSTLELGDSALYLCASSLDIRDIQYFGAGTRLSVL.

The chain couples TRBV20-1 to TRBJ2-1; TCRdb reports TRBD2, a call that lacks DNA to check it against. Germline V gene lookup returns CDR1 DFQATT and CDR2 SNEGSKA (reference sequence). The CDR3 has 15 residues. This chain's CDR3 is CSAALAASSYNEQFF.

The chain joins TRBV5-4 to TRBJ2-7. The CDR3 loop spans 13 amino acids. Germline-derived CDR1 and CDR2 are SGHNT and YYREEE (reference sequence). CDR3 amino acids: CASRSGSSYEQYF.

The rearrangement uses TRBV28 and TRBJ2-2; TCRdb selects TRBD1, and the lack of DNA leaves this call unchecked. The CDR3 consists of 13 residues. The germline CDR1 and CDR2 sequences are MDHEN and SYDVKM. CDR3 residues: CASSPGRTGELFF.

This chain uses TRBV11-2 with TRBJ2-7; TCRdb lists TRBD1, though no DNA is available to test this call. Germline V gives CDR1 SGHAT, CDR2 FQNNGV. The CDR3 length is 18 residues. This CDR3 is CASSLYSPLVGFIYEQYF.

This rearrangement joins TRBV28 to TRBJ1-2; TCRdb selects TRBD1, and the lack of DNA leaves this call unchecked. The CDR3 runs 15 residues. Germline V lookup: CDR1 MDHEN, CDR2 SYDVKM. CDR3 amino acids: CASSLTETGVNGYTF.

This chain uses TRBV7-2 with TRBJ2-7; lacking DNA, the TRBD1 call made by TCRdb goes unchecked. Germline V gene lookup returns CDR1 SGHTA and CDR2 FQGNSA. This CDR3 region has 12 residues. The chain's CDR3 is CASSSGPDEQYF. The full variable domain, in which reference TRBV7-2 and TRBJ2-7 provide the parts outside the CDR3, is GAGVSQSPSNKVTEKGKDVELRCDPISGHTALYWYRQSLGQGLEFLIYFQGNSAPDKSGLPSDRFSAERTGGSVSTLTIQRTQQEDSAVYLCASSSGPDEQYFGPGTRLTVT.

CDR3 protein: CASSPPGTGSKKLFF. The V and J genes are TRBV28 and TRBJ1-4; there is no DNA to check the TCRdb D call of TRBD1. The germline V gene has CDR1 MDHEN and CDR2 SYDVKM. The CDR3 length is 15 residues.

The chain recombines TRBV5-1 with TRBJ1-2; TCRdb gives TRBD1 as the D gene, but with no DNA this cannot be confirmed. Per the germline V gene, CDR1 is SGHRS and CDR2 is YFSETQ. The CDR3 covers 14 residues. The CDR3 sequence is CASSFDRGDYGYTF.

The chain links TRBV4-3 to TRBJ2-3. Germline V gene lookup returns CDR1 LGHNA and CDR2 YSLEER. The CDR3 spans 18 residues. CDR3: CASSQDRAATWGTDTQYF.

The rearrangement links TRBV6-5 to TRBJ2-5; the TRBD1 assignment by TCRdb is unverifiable without DNA. The CDR3 runs 16 residues. The germline V gene encodes CDR1 MNHEY and CDR2 SVGAGI. CDR3 loop: CASSSPGTPLQETQYF.

The V and J genes are TRBV7-2 and TRBJ2-3; TCRdb's D call, TRBD2, is unchecked because there is no DNA. Germline CDR1 and CDR2: SGHTA and FQGNSA. The CDR3 has 15 amino acids. The CDR3 protein is CASSPNRLNTDTQYF. Drawing the rest from reference TRBV7-2 and TRBJ2-3, the complete variable domain is GAGVSQSPSNKVTEKGKDVELRCDPISGHTALYWYRQSLGQGLEFLIYFQGNSAPDKSGLPSDRFSAERTGGSVSTLTIQRTQQEDSAVYLCASSPNRLNTDTQYFGPGTRLTVL.

This sequence joins TRBV28 and TRBJ2-1; checking the TCRdb D call of TRBD2 is not possible without DNA. This CDR3 region has 17 residues. CDR1 is MDHEN and CDR2 is SYDVKM in the germline V gene. CDR3 sequence reads: CASSSRLAGVTYNEQFF. The full variable domain, with the rest looked up from reference TRBV28 and TRBJ2-1, is DVKVTQSSRYLVKRTGEKVFLECVQDMDHENMFWYRQDPGLGLRLIYFSYDVKMKEKGDIPEGYSVSREKKERFSLILESASTNQTSMYLCASSSRLAGVTYNEQFFGPGTRLTVL.

The chain links TRBV20-1 to TRBJ1-1; with no DNA, the TCRdb D assignment of TRBD1 cannot be verified. Germline assignment: CDR1 DFQATT and CDR2 SNEGSKA (reference sequence). The CDR3 has 15 amino acids. The chain's CDR3 is CSARPWTGGLTEAFF.

This chain connects TRBV11-2 to TRBJ1-5. The germline CDR1 and CDR2 sequences are SGHAT and FQNNGV. This CDR3 has 18 residues. CDR3 in amino acids: CASSHRAGWEVPSQPQHF.

The chain is built from TRBV2 and TRBJ1-4. Per the germline V gene, CDR1 is SNHLY and CDR2 is FYNNEI. CDR3 length: 14 residues. The CDR3 here is CASSEAGTPRPGFF.

J is TRBJ2-4 and V is TRBV4-1. The CDR3 consists of 15 residues. The V gene's germline CDR1 is MGHRA and CDR2 YSYEKL. This CDR3 reads CASSILGLAQNIQYF.

The chain employs TRBV5-5 and TRBJ2-1; TCRdb lists TRBD2, though no DNA is available to test this call. Germline lookup yields CDR1 SGHKS and CDR2 YYEKEE (reference sequence). CDR3 length: 15 amino acids. The chain's CDR3 is CASSSELAGYNEQFF.

This chain joins TRBV29-1 and TRBJ1-1; TCRdb picks TRBD1, but there is no DNA to check that call. This CDR3 is built from 13 residues. Germline V gives CDR1 SQVTM, CDR2 ANQGSEA. This chain's CDR3 is CSAGTGLNTEAFF.

The gene calls are TRBV6-5 and TRBJ2-1; TCRdb lists TRBD1, though no DNA is available to test this call. The germline gives CDR1 MNHEY, CDR2 SVGAGI. The CDR3 sequence is 15 residues long. CDR3 sequence: CASSYAWDRGNEQFF.

The V gene is TRBV19, the J gene TRBJ1-5; checking the TCRdb D call of TRBD1 is not possible without DNA. The germline CDR1 and CDR2 sequences are LNHDA and SQIVND (reference sequence). The CDR3 sequence is 15 residues long. CDR3 amino acids: CASSMTGGGNQPQHF.